This T cell receptor (beta chain) was captured by sequencing in a study of blood T cell repertoires in COVID-19. This CDR3 region has 13 residues. V dropped 7 bases and J dropped 6 bases, with 13 bases sitting between them. Profiling relied on immunoSEQ multiplex PCR, and the TCRdb table lists in-frame clones only, not all of them. The sample consists of 150,000 or so clones, roughly 83% of them appearing once. Symptom resolution, clearance, or two negative PCRs marked the recovered donors of Cohort 3. The sequence was collected from a man aged 50-59 years who had recovered from COVID-19. The chain joins TRBV12-3 or TRBV12-4 to TRBJ2-1, with D perhaps matching TRBD1 (5 bases). The sequenced sample consisted of PBMCs or T cells enriched from blood (not recorded which). CDR3 region: CASKGHLGNEQFF. The CDR3 region has the DNA TGTGCCAGCAAGGGGCATTTGGGCAATGAGCAGTTCTTC.